This T cell receptor beta chain was documented in a study of blood T cell repertoires in COVID-19. Study background: Nucleic acid was either cDNA or gDNA, and it came from T cells, B-cell-depleted T cells, or PBMCs.

V lost 5 bases and J lost 4, with 12 bases in between. Germline CDR1 reads ENHRY; CDR2 reads SYGVKD. This CDR3 has 14 amino acids. Method: immunoSEQ multiplex PCR; TCRdb's copy keeps in-frame clones and lacks some. The sample consists of under 100,000 clones, around 85% of them appearing once. Seattle cases were enrolled at active infection and followed longitudinally. This chain links TRBV10-3 with TRBJ2-1; possibly TRBD2 for D (6 bases). The sequence derives from a woman over 75 with COVID-19, enrolled during active disease. The sequenced material came from peripheral blood. The CDR3 spells CAISPAGPYNEQFF. CDR3 bases: TGTGCCATCAGTCCGGCGGGGCCGTACAATGAGCAGTTCTTC.